This T cell receptor beta chain was captured by sequencing in a study of Graves' ophthalmopathy and Graves' hyperthyroidism (dated 2018 in TCRdb). Background for the entire study: Hyperthyroidism was considered stable if no progression to ophthalmopathy occurred within 18 months of follow-up. TCR beta repertoire signatures were used to distinguish Graves' ophthalmopathy from Graves' hyperthyroidism and to predict progression to ophthalmopathy. In total, approximately 130 blood samples were TCR-sequenced: 40 to 45 ophthalmopathy, over 70 hyperthyroidism and roughly 17 hyperthyroidism-to-ophthalmopathy patients. To explore V-J signatures distinguishing ophthalmopathy from hyperthyroidism, a discovery set of 100 patients (fewer than 45 ophthalmopathy, 57 stable hyperthyroidism) was enrolled. An independent validation cohort was composed of 18 hyperthyroidism patients and more than 15 patients who later progressed from hyperthyroidism to ophthalmopathy. In five or six hyperthyroidism patients, T-cell repertoires of thyroid tissue and blood were compared. Once sampling was done, hyperthyroidism patients were given methimazole at a starting dose of 30 mg daily, while ophthalmopathy patients were given high-dose intravenous methylprednisolone.

Regarding this clonotype: This receptor's antigen is unknown. No base qualities exist here, and no much larger clone lies one base off it.

What the study reported, not specific to this receptor: Most of the expanded thyroid clonotypes with a frequency above 0.001 were also detected in blood, and it was suggested that the thyroid immune response may be reflected by blood repertoires. No statistical method was used to predetermine the sample size, and group allocation was not hidden from the investigators. In validation, the model predicted ophthalmopathy progression with less than 71% sensitivity and approximately 78% specificity; some 13 predicted patients were CT-confirmed with GO in a median of approximately 6.5 months. Ophthalmopathy was separated from stable hyperthyroidism by the 13-signature model with roughly 88% sensitivity and roughly 83% specificity in cross-validation and with 80%/75% in the test set.

For repertoire sequencing, TCR beta CDR3 regions were amplified from RNA transcripts. A first-round RT-PCR used HTBI primers with the Qiagen OneStep RT-PCR kit, followed by a second-round multiplex PCR, size selection and purification. The libraries underwent paired-end sequencing with 100 bp reads on an Illumina HiSeq2000. The authors' pipeline ran thus. SOAPnuke was used to process the reads, removing any read that contained adapters or uncalled bases, had a mean Phred below 15, or lacked an exact match to the constant primer or identifier. COPE v1.2.5 was used to merge the high-quality paired reads. Each unique nucleotide sequence was defined as a clonotype, and clonotypes were aligned to IMGT TRB V, D and J references with MiTCR v1.1. The analysis was limited to V-J combinations with a frequency above 0.0001, which together covered over 99% of the repertoires. For each V-J combination, a TCR clonal expansion and chaos score was defined as F50 clonal expansion divided by the chaos observed in the TCRdist matrix. Welch's t-statistics and random forest were used to reduce the features to about a dozen V-J combinations, which were then used as input to a naive Bayes classifier. Thyroid-blood repertoire similarity was quantified with the Morisita-Horn index. TCRdb reprocessed the public reads (quality trimming at Q25 with fastp, clone calling with MiXCR) and kept in-frame beta chains. For every CDR3 protein sequence, its rows merge into one entry that carries the most common genes and DNA. In this record, the V and J calls reflect TCRdb's handling and not the investigators' own analysis. Recorded for this sample are 900,000 to 1,200,000 distinct CDR3 sequences; roughly 35% of them occurred a single time. The ten largest make up around 10% of the sample.

Hyperthyroidism patients were newly diagnosed, were aged 18 to 65 years, and had a disease duration under 2 months. Patients with other autoimmune diseases, uncontrolled infections, pregnancy or lactation were excluded from the study. Diagnosis relied on clinical symptoms, serum thyroxine, TRAb, thyroid ultrasound and orbital computed tomography. Total RNA was extracted with Trizol reagent and quality-checked on an Agilent 2100 Bioanalyzer. The germline V gene (reference sequence) specifies DFQATT as CDR1 and SNEGSKA as CDR2. V and J are trimmed by 8 bases and 2 bases, and the gene matches miss 9 bases of the junction. The CDR3 spans 15 residues, from the cysteine through the phenylalanine. This entry keeps only the CDR3 DNA: 45 bases, framed from base 1.

The specimen sequenced was peripheral blood or thyroid tissue (not recorded which). The rearranged segments are TRBV20-1 and TRBJ1-2, with 12 central nucleotides matching TRBD1. The sequence was collected from an adult man with Graves' hyperthyroidism. The sequenced DNA: TGCAGTTACCTGGGACAGGGGGCGGGAAACTATGGCTACACCTTC. It codes for CSYLGQGAGNYGYTF.